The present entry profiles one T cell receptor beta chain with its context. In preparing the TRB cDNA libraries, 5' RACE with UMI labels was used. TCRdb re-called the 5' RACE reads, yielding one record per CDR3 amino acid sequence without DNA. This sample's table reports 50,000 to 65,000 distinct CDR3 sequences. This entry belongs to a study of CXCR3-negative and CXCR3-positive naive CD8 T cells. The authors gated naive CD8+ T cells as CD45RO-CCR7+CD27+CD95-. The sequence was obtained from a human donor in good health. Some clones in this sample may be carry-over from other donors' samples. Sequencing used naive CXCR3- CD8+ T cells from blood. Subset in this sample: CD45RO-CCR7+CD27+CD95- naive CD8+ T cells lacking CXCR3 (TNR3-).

The CDR3 sequence: CASSQDSSGGPTDTQYF. The chain couples TRBV4-3 to TRBJ2-3; TCRdb selects TRBD2, and the lack of DNA leaves this call unchecked. The CDR3 length is 17 residues. The germline V gene has CDR1 LGHNA and CDR2 YSLEER.